This is a list of T cell receptor beta chains from one sample in a study of blood T cell repertoires in COVID-19. This table comes from immunoSEQ multiplex PCR, and its TCRdb copy is limited to in-frame clones, with some not included. In the table there are 100,000 to 150,000 clones, approximately 85% of which are singletons. The source material was peripheral blood. The source of these receptors is a woman of 80 years or more with COVID-19, enrolled during active disease. Both conserved end residues are part of each CDR3. Fields, in order: D gene, clone size, J gene, V gene, CDR3 length, CDR3 protein, CDR3 DNA. D genes are given only for firm matches. Size is omitted from some rows. Given values are once, few, many or a class for expanded clones.

>-|-|TRBJ2-7|TRBV4-1|16
CASSPGSGITSYEQYF
TGCGCCAGCAGCCCGGGGAGCGGCATCACATCCTACGAGCAGTACTTC
>-|-|TRBJ2-1|TRBV7-9|16
CASSSKRGEGTNEQFF
TGTGCCAGCAGCTCCAAGAGAGGAGAAGGCACCAATGAGCAGTTCTTC
>-|few|TRBJ2-5|TRBV6-2/TRBV6-3|17
CASSYPSTGPVRETQYF
TGTGCCAGCAGTTACCCATCAACAGGGCCTGTGAGAGAGACCCAGTACTTC
>TRBD1|-|TRBJ1-4|TRBV5-1|15
CASSGQGAEGEKLFF
TGCGCCAGCAGCGGGCAGGGGGCTGAAGGTGAAAAACTGTTTTTT
>-|-|TRBJ1-1|TRBV5-6|14
CASSLNILNTEAFF
TGTGCCAGCAGCTTGAACATATTGAACACTGAAGCTTTCTTT
>TRBD1|-|TRBJ1-1|TRBV28|16
CASSKRTGEEYTEAFF
TGTGCCAGCAGTAAAAGGACAGGGGAGGAATACACTGAAGCTTTCTTT
>TRBD1|-|TRBJ2-2|TRBV9|16
CASSPRTGANTGELFF
TGTGCCAGCAGCCCCCGGACAGGGGCGAACACCGGGGAGCTGTTTTTT
>-|-|TRBJ1-1|TRBV4-1|21
CASSQDLQGIGFDSVYTEAFF
TGCGCCAGCAGCCAAGATCTACAGGGTATCGGATTTGATTCGGTATACACTGAAGCTTTCTTT
>-|-|TRBJ1-5|TRBV28|18
CASISVVEEQNSNQPQHF
TGTGCCAGCATCTCCGTTGTTGAAGAACAGAATAGCAATCAGCCCCAGCATTTT
>TRBD2|-|TRBJ2-3|TRBV7-3|15
CASGRAGGFTDTQYF
TGTGCCAGCGGGAGGGCGGGAGGTTTCACAGATACGCAGTATTTT
>-|-|TRBJ1-1|TRBV19|13
CASSSRENTEAFF
TGTGCCAGTAGTAGCCGGGAGAACACTGAAGCTTTCTTT
>-|-|TRBJ2-3|TRBV24-1|12
CATSLRGDTQYF
TGTGCCACCAGTCTCCGGGGGGATACGCAGTATTTT
>-|-|TRBJ2-7|TRBV4-3|15
CASSQDYLSSYEQYF
TGCGCCAGCAGCCAAGACTACTTAAGCTCCTACGAGCAGTACTTC
>TRBD2|-|TRBJ2-1|TRBV9|16
CASSVASQGGYNEQFF
TGTGCCAGCAGCGTAGCGTCTCAGGGAGGGTACAATGAGCAGTTCTTC
>-|-|TRBJ2-2|TRBV9|13
CASSVGGAGELFF
TGTGCCAGCAGCGTAGGTGGAGCCGGGGAGCTGTTTTTT
>-|-|TRBJ2-1|TRBV15|15
CATSRDSTPYNEQFF
TGTGCCACCAGCAGAGACTCGACTCCCTACAATGAGCAGTTCTTC
>TRBD1|-|TRBJ1-2|TRBV6-6|17
CASSPSPGQGPNYGYTF
TGTGCCAGCAGTCCTTCGCCGGGACAGGGACCGAACTATGGCTACACCTTC
>TRBD1|-|TRBJ2-3|TRBV7-9|14
CASSTDRGPDTQYF
TGTGCCAGCAGCACGGACAGGGGGCCGGATACGCAGTATTTT
>-|-|TRBJ2-2|TRBV12-3/TRBV12-4|11
CASRQTGELFF
TGTGCCAGCCGCCAGACCGGGGAGCTGTTTTTT
>-|-|TRBJ1-2|TRBV28|13
CASSFRVSYGYTF
TGTGCCAGCAGTTTCAGGGTCTCCTATGGCTACACCTTC
>TRBD2|-|TRBJ2-7|TRBV7-8|16
CASSPLAGVSSYEQYF
TGTGCCAGCAGCCCATTAGCGGGAGTTTCCTCCTACGAGCAGTACTTC
>-|-|TRBJ2-3|TRBV5-1|15
CASTRRGLITDTQYF
TGCGCCAGCACCCGGAGGGGCCTTATCACAGATACGCAGTATTTT
>-|-|TRBJ2-2|TRBV5-4|13
CASSPDSNGELFF
TGTGCCAGCAGCCCAGACAGTAACGGGGAGCTGTTTTTT
>-|-|TRBJ2-1|TRBV19|13
CASSTDELGEQFF
TGTGCCAGTAGTACCGATGAACTAGGCGAGCAGTTCTTC
>-|-|TRBJ2-3|TRBV28|14
CASSPTISTDTQYF
TGTGCCAGCAGCCCAACAATCAGCACAGATACGCAGTATTTT
>-|once|TRBJ1-6|TRBV11-2|15
CASSLSTGGNSPLHF
TGTGCCAGCAGCTTATCAACAGGTGGTAATTCACCCCTCCACTTT